The sample holds many counts of the clone carrying this T cell receptor beta chain. What it recognizes is unknown. CDR3 regions were amplified by Arm-PCR using iRepertoire HTBI primers to build TCR beta libraries. TCRdb redid the calling of the multiplex PCR reads with MiXCR, one entry per CDR3 protein. Of 250,000 or so distinct CDR3 sequences listed, about 19% are singletons. The sample is drawn from a study of regulatory T cells in long-lasting Graves disease. Study-wide results and limits: Persistent disease samples used TRBV28, TRBJ1-2 and TRBJ2-5 preferentially. A greater number of public clonotypes (roughly 2,700) was shared by persistent patients than by new patients (approximately 880).

The CDR3 totals 16 residues. Trimming removed 3 bases from V and 3 bases from J, with 17 bases in between. CDR1 is MGHRA and CDR2 is YSYEKL in the germline V gene. As to time point: newly diagnosed GD, antithyroid drugs for less than 3 months. PBMC RNA served as the TCR library source. American Thyroid Association guidelines were used to diagnose Graves' disease. V and J are TRBV4-1 and TRBJ1-2, with a possible D match to TRBD1 (5 bases). Material: peripheral blood mononuclear cells (PBMCs), obtained at new diagnosis, from a patient treated with antithyroid drugs. This sequence originates from a female donor with Graves disease. CDR3 in DNA: TGCGCCAGCAGCCACATAAACCCGGGACTTGACTATGGCTACACCTTC. Translating it yields CASSHINPGLDYGYTF.